The rows below give T cell receptor beta chains drawn from one sample of a study of blood T cell repertoires in COVID-19. TCRdb's copy holds only in-frame clones and misses some; the assay was immunoSEQ multiplex PCR. The sample holds approximately 270,000 clones, roughly 84% seen once. Sequencing was performed on peripheral blood. These receptors all stem from a person aged 70 to 79 with COVID-19, enrolled during active disease. Both conserved end residues are part of each CDR3. Fields, in order: J gene, V gene, CDR3 length, CDR3 protein.

J gene: TRBJ1-4
V gene: TRBV28
CDR3 length: 12
CDR3 protein: CASMFQGEKLFF

J gene: TRBJ1-1
V gene: TRBV5-8
CDR3 length: 14
CDR3 protein: CASSLAAGHTEAFF

J gene: TRBJ1-2
V gene: TRBV7-2
CDR3 length: 13
CDR3 protein: CASSFQVDYGYTF

J gene: TRBJ1-5
V gene: TRBV18
CDR3 length: 14
CDR3 protein: CASSQQGRDQPQHF

J gene: TRBJ1-2
V gene: TRBV19
CDR3 length: 11
CDR3 protein: CASRRQGLDTF

J gene: TRBJ2-5
V gene: TRBV14
CDR3 length: 16
CDR3 protein: CASSRTGGLVQETQYF

J gene: TRBJ1-5
V gene: TRBV2
CDR3 length: 16
CDR3 protein: CASSGSPRRSNQPQHF

J gene: TRBJ2-7
V gene: TRBV27
CDR3 length: 15
CDR3 protein: CASSLVATRGYEQYF

J gene: TRBJ2-3
V gene: TRBV5-4
CDR3 length: 17
CDR3 protein: CASSFLRGGPSPDTQYF

J gene: TRBJ1-5
V gene: TRBV20-1
CDR3 length: 14
CDR3 protein: CSASTGESLSPQHF

J gene: TRBJ2-5
V gene: TRBV29-1
CDR3 length: 16
CDR3 protein: CSAARGGASSGETQYF

J gene: TRBJ1-2
V gene: TRBV5-6
CDR3 length: 14
CDR3 protein: CASSLPDRGTGYTF

J gene: TRBJ2-5
V gene: TRBV2
CDR3 length: 15
CDR3 protein: CASSGGTTKGETQYF

J gene: TRBJ1-3
V gene: TRBV7-6
CDR3 length: 17
CDR3 protein: CASSLVARQSSGNTIYF

J gene: TRBJ2-1
V gene: TRBV4-3
CDR3 length: 16
CDR3 protein: CASSQDSGSWYNEQFF

J gene: TRBJ1-4
V gene: TRBV4-3
CDR3 length: 18
CDR3 protein: CASSRNPTSGDRAEKLFF

J gene: TRBJ1-3
V gene: TRBV28
CDR3 length: 16
CDR3 protein: CASRESRPGLGNTIYF

J gene: TRBJ1-6
V gene: TRBV19
CDR3 length: 13
CDR3 protein: CASIGQGYSPLHF

J gene: TRBJ2-1
V gene: TRBV29-1
CDR3 length: 12
CDR3 protein: CSVEQGGNEQFF

J gene: TRBJ2-7
V gene: TRBV5-1
CDR3 length: 13
CDR3 protein: CASSLVAGAEQYF

J gene: TRBJ2-7
V gene: TRBV28
CDR3 length: 17
CDR3 protein: CASSFPLRQDLSYEQYF

J gene: TRBJ1-3
V gene: TRBV7-9
CDR3 length: 15
CDR3 protein: CASSLVGASGNTIYF

J gene: TRBJ1-1
V gene: TRBV21-1
CDR3 length: 12
CDR3 protein: CASSKVRGSAFF

J gene: TRBJ1-2
V gene: TRBV12-3/TRBV12-4
CDR3 length: 13
CDR3 protein: CASSLRSGYGYTF

J gene: TRBJ2-7
V gene: TRBV11-2
CDR3 length: 13
CDR3 protein: CASSLNILYEQYF

J gene: TRBJ1-5
V gene: TRBV6-4
CDR3 length: 14
CDR3 protein: CASSPSGEGKPQHF

J gene: TRBJ1-1
V gene: TRBV29-1
CDR3 length: 13
CDR3 protein: CSVATRQNTEAFF

J gene: TRBJ2-7
V gene: TRBV6-2/TRBV6-3
CDR3 length: 16
CDR3 protein: CASSTPLFPGLSEQYF

J gene: TRBJ1-1
V gene: TRBV7-8
CDR3 length: 13
CDR3 protein: CASSPQAQGEAFF

J gene: TRBJ2-1
V gene: TRBV5-3
CDR3 length: 15
CDR3 protein: CARSLLSGEYNEQFF

J gene: TRBJ2-1
V gene: TRBV5-6
CDR3 length: 14
CDR3 protein: CASSRLAGTNEQFF

J gene: TRBJ1-2
V gene: TRBV7-9
CDR3 length: 12
CDR3 protein: CASTQGTGGYTF

J gene: TRBJ2-5
V gene: TRBV6-6
CDR3 length: 13
CDR3 protein: CASSQLPWETQYF

J gene: TRBJ2-1
V gene: TRBV7-3
CDR3 length: 15
CDR3 protein: CASSRAGTSYNEQFF

J gene: TRBJ1-5
V gene: TRBV10-3
CDR3 length: 15
CDR3 protein: CAIRQGEGSNQPQHF

J gene: TRBJ1-1
V gene: TRBV6-5
CDR3 length: 15
CDR3 protein: CASSGTGGRRTEAFF

J gene: TRBJ1-5
V gene: TRBV2
CDR3 length: 15
CDR3 protein: CASSTRPGGNQPQHF

J gene: TRBJ2-5
V gene: TRBV6-2/TRBV6-3
CDR3 length: 19
CDR3 protein: CASSYSPNFSGGARETQYF

J gene: TRBJ1-5
V gene: TRBV4-3
CDR3 length: 15
CDR3 protein: CASSQDWGVGQPQHF

J gene: TRBJ2-5
V gene: TRBV4-3
CDR3 length: 17
CDR3 protein: CASSQDWRGGGQETQYF

J gene: TRBJ1-1
V gene: TRBV25-1
CDR3 length: 13
CDR3 protein: CASSRQGYTEAFF

J gene: TRBJ1-6
V gene: TRBV28
CDR3 length: 14
CDR3 protein: CASSAQQGWPPLHF

J gene: TRBJ2-7
V gene: TRBV5-8
CDR3 length: 14
CDR3 protein: CASSVGQGVYEQYF